Presented here are 32 T cell receptor beta chains from one specimen sequenced in a study of blood T cell repertoires in COVID-19. Method: immunoSEQ multiplex PCR; TCRdb's copy keeps in-frame clones and lacks some. The sample shows about 180,000 clones, 70% to 80% of them seen only once. The sample consisted of PBMCs or T cells enriched from blood (not recorded which). The receptors derive from a man aged 60 to 69 who had been exposed to COVID-19.

The chain uses TRBV30 and TRBJ2-7; 7 bases match TRBD2. J lost 7 bases, V lost 1 base, and 16 bases had no gene match. This CDR3 comprises 16 residues. CDR1 and CDR2 from the germline V gene are GTSNPN and SVGIG (reference sequence). The CDR3 region is CAWSAPQPTLGGEQYF. CDR3 sequence (DNA): TGTGCCTGGAGTGCACCGCAGCCAACGCTGGGGGGGGAGCAGTACTTC. Based on the CDR3 plus reference TRBV30 and TRBJ2-7, the full variable domain is SQTIHQWPATLVQPVGSPLSLECTVEGTSNPNLYWYRQAAGRGLQLLFYSVGIGQISSEVPQNLSASRPQDRQFILSSKKLLLSDSGFYLCAWSAPQPTLGGEQYFGPGTRLTVT.

This chain uses TRBV4-1 with TRBJ1-3; D is ambiguous. In germline, CDR1 is MGHRA, CDR2 YSYEKL. This CDR3 spans 15 amino acids. Between the trimmed V and J ends, which lost 1 base and 0 bases, there was a span of 7 bases. DNA for the CDR3: TGCGCCAGCAGCCAAGGGGCAGACTCTGGAAACACCATATATTTT. Translating it yields CASSQGADSGNTIYF.

In its sample, this clone is medium-sized. The V gene is TRBV30, the J gene TRBJ2-7; 7 bases map to TRBD2. The CDR3 is 14 amino acids. The V segment lost 2 bases and the J segment 2 bases; nucleotides outside the gene matches: 6. Germline CDR1 GTSNPN, CDR2 SVGIG (reference sequence). Here the CDR3 reads CAWSIQRDPYEQYF. CDR3 DNA sequence: TGTGCCTGGAGTATCCAGCGGGACCCCTACGAGCAGTACTTC.

The rearrangement uses TRBV7-2 and TRBJ1-2, with a possible D match to TRBD1 (6 bases). CDR1 and CDR2 from the germline V gene are SGHTA and FQGNSA. This CDR3 spans 13 amino acids. V lost 5 bases to trimming and J lost 4 bases, with 11 bases between them. This chain's CDR3 is CASSPRTVYGYTF. The CDR3 DNA sequence: TGTGCCAGCAGCCCACGGACAGTCTATGGCTACACCTTC.

The rearrangement uses TRBV21-1 and TRBJ2-1; the table names TRBD2, a call not compared with the DNA. TRBV21-1 is flagged as a pseudogene. CDR3 length equals 16 residues. As DNA, the CDR3 is TGTGCCAGCAGCAGCCTCGGGAGATCCGGACACAATGAGCAGTTCTTC. It codes for CASSSLGRSGHNEQFF.

This clone was seen a few times. The rearrangement uses TRBV29-1 and TRBJ1-2; no clear D gene. Trimming shortened V by 3 bases and J by 3 bases, and 11 bases separated the two germline ends. Looked up from germline, CDR1 is SQVTM and CDR2 is ANQGSEA. This CDR3 contains 13 residues. CDR3 amino acids: CSVDRGGYYGYTF. CDR3 DNA: TGCAGCGTTGATCGGGGAGGCTACTATGGCTACACCTTC.

This clone turned up a few times. The chain uses TRBV13 and TRBJ1-4, with D possibly matching TRBD1 (6 bases). The CDR3 spans 15 residues. The germline V and J ends were trimmed by 5 bases and 3 bases, with 13 bases remaining between them. Per germline, CDR1 PRHDT and CDR2 FYEKMQ (reference sequence). CDR3 loop: CASSPGGQSNEKLFF. The CDR3 DNA sequence: TGTGCCAGCAGCCCCGGGGGGCAGTCTAATGAAAAACTGTTTTTT. Full variable domain (rest looked up from reference TRBV13 and TRBJ1-4): AAGVIQSPRHLIKEKRETATLKCYPIPRHDTVYWYQQGPGQDPQFLISFYEKMQSDKGSIPDRFSAQQFSDYHSELNMSSLELGDSALYFCASSPGGQSNEKLFFGSGTQLSVL.

The chain uses TRBV30 and TRBJ1-3; D gene unclear. CDR3 length: 12 residues. Trimming stripped 0 bases from V and 3 bases from J, with 3 bases between. From germline, CDR1 is GTSNPN and CDR2 SVGIG (reference sequence). Written as DNA, the CDR3 is TGTGCCTGGAGTGTCAATGGAAACACCATATATTTT. This sequence encodes CAWSVNGNTIYF. The full variable domain, its missing parts supplied by reference TRBV30 and TRBJ1-3, is SQTIHQWPATLVQPVGSPLSLECTVEGTSNPNLYWYRQAAGRGLQLLFYSVGIGQISSEVPQNLSASRPQDRQFILSSKKLLLSDSGFYLCAWSVNGNTIYFGEGSWLTVV.

This sequence joins TRBV5-5 and TRBJ2-7, with 8 bases identical to TRBD2. After removal of 4 bases from V and 5 bases from J, the junction contained 11 bases not matched to a gene. This CDR3 comprises 15 residues. Per the germline V gene, CDR1 is SGHKS and CDR2 is YYEKEE (reference sequence). CDR3 loop: CASSPVASGLDEQYF. The CDR3 DNA is TGTGCCAGCAGCCCGGTGGCTAGCGGGCTTGACGAGCAGTACTTC.

This clone was counted between two and nine times. V gene TRBV6-5 combines with J gene TRBJ1-5, with D possibly matching TRBD1 (5 bases). The germline CDR1 and CDR2 sequences are MNHEY and SVGAGI. The CDR3 runs 15 residues. Trimming cost V 6 bases and J 3 bases, with 15 bases left between them. The CDR3 coding sequence is TGTGCCAGCAGCCTCTCCTGGGGGGACAATCAGCCCCAGCATTTT. Its protein is CASSLSWGDNQPQHF.

The chain has TRBV27 and TRBJ2-7, with TRBD1 matching over 9 bases. Germline-derived CDR1 and CDR2 are MNHEY and SMNVEV (reference sequence). After removal of 5 bases from V and 7 bases from J, the junction contained 6 bases not matched to a gene. The CDR3 covers 13 residues. The CDR3 nucleotides read TGTGCCAGCAGTGGCCGGGACAGGGCGGAGCAGTACTTC. This sequence encodes CASSGRDRAEQYF.

This clone was recorded once. The V call is TRBV11-3, the J call TRBJ2-5, with no clear D. Per germline, CDR1 SGHNT and CDR2 YENEEA. The CDR3 loop spans 13 amino acids. The ends were cut back, 0 bases at V and 6 bases at J, with 8 bases in the middle. CDR3 sequence reads: CASSLDGEQTQYF. The CDR3 region has the DNA TGTGCCAGCAGCTTAGATGGAGAGCAGACCCAGTACTTC.

There are a few counts of this clone. The CDR3 DNA sequence: TGCAGCGTTGAACGGACAAGCAACACTGAAGCTTTCTTT. Translation: CSVERTSNTEAFF. This chain uses TRBV29-1 with TRBJ1-1, with D maybe TRBD1 (5 bases). The CDR3 is 13 amino acids. The germline gives CDR1 SQVTM, CDR2 ANQGSEA. The V and J ends lost 2 bases and 2 bases respectively, with 9 bases between them.

This rearrangement joins TRBV11-1 to TRBJ2-2; D not resolved. The V gene's germline CDR1 is SGHAT and CDR2 FQDESV (reference sequence). Trimming pared 0 bases from V and 6 bases from J, leaving 17 bases between. This CDR3 is built from 17 residues. The chain's CDR3 is CASSLASGGVAPGELFF. CDR3 nucleotide sequence: TGTGCCAGCAGCTTAGCTTCTGGCGGAGTTGCACCCGGGGAGCTGTTTTTT.

The CDR3 DNA is TGTGCCAGCAGTGAACGTGGGACAGGGGGCAAGAGCAATCAGCCCCAGCATTTT. Translation: CASSERGTGGKSNQPQHF. The chain couples TRBV2 to TRBJ1-5; TRBD1 agrees at 12 bases. The germline V gene has CDR1 SNHLY and CDR2 FYNNEI. The CDR3 contains 18 residues. V trimming: 2 bases; J trimming: 1 base; junction bases outside the gene matches: 6.

The chain is built from TRBV19 and TRBJ2-1; TRBD1 matches at 9 bases. The V gene end was trimmed by 5 bases and the J gene end by 7 bases; junction bases not matched to a gene: 6. CDR3 length: 14 amino acids. Germline V gene data show CDR1 as LNHDA and CDR2 as SQIVND (reference sequence). CDR3 protein: CASSRTGVRNEQFF. The DNA of the CDR3 is TGTGCCAGTAGTCGGACAGGGGTACGAAATGAGCAGTTCTTC.

This chain uses TRBV6-5 with TRBJ1-5, with 9 nucleotides matching TRBD1. The CDR3 is 15 residues long. Germline values: CDR1 MNHEY, CDR2 SVGAGI. Trimming took 6 bases from V and 2 from J; bases not matched to a gene: 5. The DNA for the CDR3 is TGTGCCAGCAGACGGACAGGGGAGGGCAATCAGCCCCAGCATTTT. This sequence encodes CASRRTGEGNQPQHF.

The V and J genes are TRBV14 and TRBJ2-5; TRBD1 might be the D (5 bases). The CDR3 length is 13 residues. The germline gives CDR1 SGHDN, CDR2 FVKESK. Between the trimmed V and J ends, which lost 5 bases and 4 bases, there was a span of 11 bases. CDR3 loop: CASSETDGETQYF. CDR3 nucleotides: TGTGCCAGCAGCGAGACAGACGGAGAGACCCAGTACTTC.

This chain uses TRBV19 with TRBJ2-5; the match to TRBD1 covers 11 bases. Germline V lookup: CDR1 LNHDA, CDR2 SQIVND (reference sequence). The CDR3 length is 14 residues. V was clipped by 3 bases and J by 4 bases; unmatched bases: 1. The CDR3 sequence: CASSMDRGRETQYF. CDR3 DNA sequence: TGTGCCAGTAGTATGGACAGGGGGCGAGAGACCCAGTACTTC.

This rearrangement joins TRBV10-3 to TRBJ2-4, with TRBD1 matching 7 bases. J gave up 6 bases and V 5 bases, and 7 bases lay outside the gene matches. Germline V gene sequence: CDR1 ENHRY, CDR2 SYGVKD. The CDR3 length is 14 residues. The CDR3 nucleotides are TGTGCCATCAGTAAGGGGACAGATTTAAACATTCAGTACTTC. It codes for CAISKGTDLNIQYF.

The chain links TRBV7-2 to TRBJ1-1, with D perhaps TRBD1 (6 bases). The ends were cut back, 2 bases at V and 3 bases at J, with 13 bases in the middle. CDR3 length equals 15 residues. Germline assignment: CDR1 SGHTA and CDR2 FQGNSA. In nucleotides, the CDR3 is TGTGCCAGCAGCTTATATACAGGGAAAGACACTGAAGCTTTCTTT. Translation: CASSLYTGKDTEAFF.

The chain carries TRBV28 and TRBJ2-7; D may be TRBD1 (5 bases). This CDR3 region has 15 residues. Trimming stripped 4 bases from V and 5 bases from J, with 18 bases between. CDR1 is MDHEN and CDR2 is SYDVKM in the germline V gene. This chain's CDR3 is CASSSLDSPRNEQYF. The CDR3 DNA follows: TGTGCCAGCAGTTCGCTTGACAGCCCGAGGAACGAGCAGTACTTC. Together with reference TRBV28 and TRBJ2-7, the CDR3 gives the full variable domain: DVKVTQSSRYLVKRTGEKVFLECVQDMDHENMFWYRQDPGLGLRLIYFSYDVKMKEKGDIPEGYSVSREKKERFSLILESASTNQTSMYLCASSSLDSPRNEQYFGPGTRLTVT.

The rearrangement links TRBV15 to TRBJ1-2, with 7 bases fitting TRBD1. The junction had 6 bases not matched to a gene; V was cut back by 2 bases and J by 6 bases. This CDR3 is 14 amino acids long. CDR1 LNHNV and CDR2 YYDKDF come from the germline V gene (reference sequence). CDR3 sequence (DNA): TGTGCCACCAGCAGAAGGGTCACAGGGGATGGCTACACCTTC. This encodes CATSRRVTGDGYTF.

The gene calls are TRBV5-6 and TRBJ1-1, with TRBD1 matching over 12 bases. V shed 4 bases, J shed 1 base, and the junction held 8 bases outside the gene matches. CDR1 is SGHDT, CDR2 YYEEEE, per germline. The CDR3 covers 17 residues. The CDR3 DNA is TGTGCCAGCAGCGAAGGGACAGGGGGCCCGCCGAACACTGAAGCTTTCTTT. Its translation: CASSEGTGGPPNTEAFF.

In its sample, this clone was seen a few times. V is TRBV24-1 and J is TRBJ2-1, with D perhaps TRBD1 (5 bases). V was clipped by 10 bases and J by 3 bases, with 9 bases between them. The CDR3 has 12 amino acids. Germline assignment: CDR1 KGHDR and CDR2 SFDVKD. The CDR3 DNA reads as TGTGCCACAGGCAGGGTCTACAATGAGCAGTTCTTC. Encoded protein: CATGRVYNEQFF.

The chain uses TRBV7-3 and TRBJ2-7, with a possible D match to TRBD2 (6 bases). V gave up 4 bases and J gave up 7 bases, with 14 bases separating them. CDR3 size: 13 residues. Per the germline V gene, CDR1 is SGHTA and CDR2 is FQGTGA. CDR3 region: CASSSLFGGEQYF. The CDR3 bases are TGTGCCAGCAGCTCCCTTTTTGGGGGGGAGCAGTACTTC.

DNA of the CDR3: TGTGCCAGCAGTTTTAAACGGACCGGGGAGCTGTTTTTT. Translating gives CASSFKRTGELFF. The chain links TRBV12-3 or TRBV12-4 to TRBJ2-2; D is uncertain. V gave up 3 bases and J gave up 5 bases, with 7 bases separating them. This CDR3 region has 13 residues.

The rearrangement uses TRBV27 and TRBJ2-7; D possibly corresponds to TRBD1 (6 bases). The CDR3 has 13 amino acids. Germline CDR1 is MNHEY and CDR2 is SMNVEV (reference sequence). V was clipped by 6 bases and J by 5 bases, with 14 bases between them. The CDR3, as DNA: TGTGCCAGCAGGACCAACAGGGACCACGAGCAGTACTTC. Protein sequence: CASRTNRDHEQYF.

This chain links TRBV3-1 (or the pseudogene TRBV3-2) with TRBJ1-1; D gene unclear. With 4 bases removed from V and 4 bases from J, the gap between germline ends came to 10 bases. This CDR3 has 13 residues. Germline V gene sequence: CDR1 LGHDT, CDR2 YNNKEL (reference sequence). The CDR3 DNA reads TGTGCCAGCAGCCTGGGAGGCAGCACTGAAGCTTTCTTT. Protein: CASSLGGSTEAFF.

V usage is TRBV5-1 and J usage is TRBJ1-1, with 8 bases aligning to TRBD1. This CDR3 spans 15 amino acids. V shed 2 bases and J 4 bases; nucleotides not matched to a gene: 7. CDR1 and CDR2 (germline): SGHRS, YFSETQ. In nucleotides, the CDR3 is TGCGCCAGCAGCTTCCCAGGGGGCGAGAGCACTGAAGCTTTCTTT. Its translation is CASSFPGGESTEAFF.

This chain links TRBV28 with TRBJ1-3; D is perhaps TRBD1 (5 bases). The CDR3 sequence is 14 residues long. CDR1 and CDR2 from the germline V gene are MDHEN and SYDVKM. V was clipped by 7 bases and J by 4 bases, with 14 bases between them. The CDR3 region is CASTPPGSGNTIYF. CDR3 nucleotides: TGTGCCAGCACCCCCCCAGGGTCGGGAAACACCATATATTTT.

The rearrangement links TRBV9 to TRBJ2-7, with 12 positions matching TRBD1. The CDR3 length is 16 residues. Germline loops: CDR1 SGDLS, CDR2 YYNGEE. V lost 6 bases to trimming and J lost 3 bases; unmatched junction nucleotides: 10. Here the CDR3 DNA reads TGTGCCAGCAACCCGGGACAGGGGGCTAAAGTCTACGAGCAGTACTTC. Its translation: CASNPGQGAKVYEQYF. Drawing the rest from reference TRBV9 and TRBJ2-7, the complete variable domain is DSGVTQTPKHLITATGQRVTLRCSPRSGDLSVYWYQQSLDQGLQFLIQYYNGEERAKGNILERFSAQQFPDLHSELNLSSLELGDSALYFCASNPGQGAKVYEQYFGPGTRLTVT.